Included here is one T cell receptor (beta chain) sequence, with context. Reverse transcription of all isolated RNA meant that expressed TCRB transcripts were sequenced. It was found that naive, central memory and regulatory T cell samples averaged approximately 3.5 million reads. Repertoires were generated with immunoSEQ multiplex PCR, while TCRdb's copy carries only in-frame clones and drops some. The sample contains under 950,000 clones, about a sixth of which appear only once. In germline, CDR1 is SGHAT, CDR2 FQNNGV. V was cut by 3 bases and J by 1 base, with 13 bases left in between. The CDR3 spans 15 residues. The entry originates in a study of beta chain features in type 1 diabetes.

This clonotype was obtained from a woman between 18 and 30 years old in good health. The sequencing sample was made of naive CD4+ T cells from blood. The chain carries TRBV11-2 and TRBJ2-7; D assignment may be TRBD1 or TRBD2 (5 bases each). The CDR3 region has the DNA TGTGCCAGCAGCTTCCGGCGAGGGGAGTCCTACGAGCAGTACTTC. Translation: CASSFRRGESYEQYF.